This TCR beta chain was sequenced during a study of T cells expressing NK-cell markers. Study summary: The TCR beta repertoires originated in sorted CD3+CD56+NKG2C+, CD3+CD56+NKG2C- and CD3+CD56-NKG2C+ T cells.

This CDR3 contains 16 residues. CDR1 is LGHDT and CDR2 is YNNKEL in the germline V gene (reference sequence). Regarding the study as a whole: The CD3+CD56-NKG2C+ fraction of a handful of donors was likewise dominated by these clonotypes. Of the CD8+ T cell pool in roughly six donors, roughly 1.0-8% was accounted for by dominant NKG2C+ clonotypes.

Production of TCR beta cDNA relied on 5'RACE template switching with UMIs. TCRdb reprocessed the 5' RACE reads and keeps a single row for each CDR3 protein, giving no DNA. The sample data list about 390,000 distinct CDR3 sequences. Worth noting for this clonotype: Its antigen is not identified.

What was sequenced was blood T cells: a sorted CD56 or NKG2C T cell subset, CD4+ or CD8+ T cells, or bulk PBMC T cells (not recorded which). The sequence was collected from a woman between 45 and 60 years old in good health. V is TRBV3-1 and J is TRBJ1-3. CDR3 loop: CASSRSSGGRGNTIYF.